The following is a T cell receptor (beta chain) sequence with its context. No antigen is known for it. TCRdb keeps only in-frame clones here, not all; method: immunoSEQ multiplex PCR. The data hold approximately 96,000 clones, with roughly 91% observed a single time. This record comes from a study of PD-1 blockade in classical Hodgkin lymphoma. Study-wide results and limits: Some patients started nivolumab under 1 year after ASCT, and they were excluded. Reports indicated that newly diagnosed patients had lower baseline TCR diversity than healthy donors did. Prior to therapy, complete responders displayed diversity much like that of newly diagnosed patients.

Per the germline V gene, CDR1 is WNHNN and CDR2 is SYGVQD (reference sequence). V gave up 3 bases and J gave up 3 bases, with 17 bases separating them. The CDR3 sequence is 16 residues long. Sample time point: cycle 4 day 1 (C4D1), after about 6 weeks of nivolumab. Each patient experienced a relapse that followed autologous stem cell transplantation, and brentuximab vedotin exposure varied. The receptor was isolated from a human donor with classical Hodgkin lymphoma. The sequenced sample was peripheral blood mononuclear cells (PBMCs), obtained before the fourth cycle of nivolumab. This chain connects TRBV10-1 to TRBJ1-2; D is undetermined. The CDR3 DNA sequence: TGCGCCAGCAGTGAACGGGTCGACAATGGGTACTATGGCTACACCTTC. Protein: CASSERVDNGYYGYTF.